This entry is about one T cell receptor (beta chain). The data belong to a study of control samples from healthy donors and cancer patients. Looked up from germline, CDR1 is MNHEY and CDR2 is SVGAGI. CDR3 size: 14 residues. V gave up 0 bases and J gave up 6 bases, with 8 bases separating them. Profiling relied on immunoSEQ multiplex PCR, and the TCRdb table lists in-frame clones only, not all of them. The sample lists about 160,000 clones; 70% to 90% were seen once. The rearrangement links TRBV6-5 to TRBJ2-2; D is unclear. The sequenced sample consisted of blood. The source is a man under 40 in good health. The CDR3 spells CASSYSPASGELFF. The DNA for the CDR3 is TGTGCCAGCAGTTACTCGCCGGCGTCCGGGGAGCTGTTTTTT.